These 18 T cell receptor beta chains share one sample of origin, sequenced in a study of blood T cell repertoires in COVID-19. Profiled with immunoSEQ multiplex PCR; TCRdb holds only in-frame clones, not every one. The sample consists of approximately 300,000 clones, roughly 90% of them appearing once. What was sequenced was peripheral blood. These receptors all stem from a man aged 35 to 55 with acute or convalescent COVID-19.

CDR3 DNA: TGTGCCAGTAGTGTGACAGGGGACAGCACTGAAGCTTTCTTT. It specifies CASSVTGDSTEAFF. The rearrangement uses TRBV19 and TRBJ1-1; 8 nucleotides match TRBD1. V shed 5 bases, J shed 4 bases, and the junction held 6 bases outside the gene matches. Germline CDR1 is LNHDA and CDR2 is SQIVND (reference sequence). This CDR3 comprises 14 residues.

This clone appeared a few times. The chain combines TRBV11-2 with TRBJ2-1, with D unresolved. This CDR3 spans 16 amino acids. CDR1 and CDR2 (germline): SGHAT, FQNNGV. The ends were cut back, 1 base at V and 4 bases at J, with 14 bases in the middle. For the CDR3, the DNA is TGTGCCAGCAGCTTAGTAAACACTATCCTTTACAATGAGCAGTTCTTC. Translation gives CASSLVNTILYNEQFF.

This sequence joins TRBV23-1 and TRBJ1-5; D not resolved. TRBV23-1 is treated as an ORF (open reading frame) with a function not yet certain. This CDR3 is built from 12 residues. V was shortened by 0 bases and J by 16 bases, with 13 bases between the two germline ends. In DNA, the CDR3 is TGCGCCAGCAGTCAATCGGAGGCGGACCGTCATTTT. Its translation: CASSQSEADRHF.

The J gene is TRBJ1-2, the V gene TRBV6-1; possibly TRBD1 for D (5 bases). Germline CDR1 MNHNS, CDR2 SASEGT. Trimming removed 2 bases from V and 4 bases from J, with 11 bases in between. The CDR3 sequence is 14 residues long. CDR3 nucleotides: TGTGCCAGCAGTGAACAGGGATTTTTCTATGGCTACACCTTC. Protein: CASSEQGFFYGYTF.

The CDR3 DNA sequence: TGCAGCGTTGAACTTCGCAGGGGGCTCATCGAGACCCAGTACTTC. Encoded protein: CSVELRRGLIETQYF. The genes are TRBV29-1 and TRBJ2-5, with 8 positions matching TRBD1. Unmatched junction bases numbered 10, after V lost 2 bases and J lost 5 bases. This CDR3 region has 15 residues. Germline values: CDR1 SQVTM, CDR2 ANQGSEA.

The chain is built from TRBV7-2 and TRBJ1-5; the match to TRBD1 covers 7 bases. Trimming cost V 4 bases and J 3 bases; bases outside gene matches: 9. Germline CDR1 and CDR2: SGHTA and FQGNSA. There are 16 residues in the CDR3. The CDR3 DNA follows: TGTGCCAGCAGCTCCACTTCGGACAGGATCAATCAGCCCCAGCATTTT. Residues: CASSSTSDRINQPQHF.

This clone was recorded once. Here the CDR3 reads CASGNIRGEAFF. As DNA, the CDR3 is TGTGCCAGCGGTAACATAAGGGGTGAAGCTTTCTTT. The chain recombines TRBV2 with TRBJ1-1; D might be TRBD1 (5 bases). V lost 8 bases and J lost 7, with 14 bases in between. This CDR3 has 12 amino acids. Germline V gene lookup returns CDR1 SNHLY and CDR2 FYNNEI.

The chain recombines TRBV15 with TRBJ1-1; D is possibly TRBD1 (5 bases). The CDR3 has 13 residues. Germline V CDR1 and CDR2: LNHNV, YYDKDF (reference sequence). Trimming pared 5 bases from V and 4 bases from J, leaving 11 bases between. DNA for the CDR3: TGTGCCACCAGCCGGGGGGTTGGCACTGAAGCTTTCTTT. It yields the protein CATSRGVGTEAFF.

CDR3 residues: CASSFGTVGAYGYTF. The CDR3 bases are TGTGCCAGCAGCTTTGGGACAGTCGGGGCCTATGGCTACACCTTC. This sequence joins TRBV5-4 and TRBJ1-2, with 7 nucleotides matching TRBD1. Germline V CDR1 and CDR2: SGHNT, YYREEE (reference sequence). J was trimmed by 4 bases and V by 2 bases; bases with no gene match: 8. The length of the CDR3 is 15 residues.

The chain recombines TRBV19 with TRBJ1-1; a weak D match, TRBD1 (5 bases). The CDR3 has 15 amino acids. With 5 bases removed from V and 0 bases from J, the gap between germline ends came to 13 bases. Looked up from germline, CDR1 is LNHDA and CDR2 is SQIVND (reference sequence). The DNA for the CDR3 is TGTGCCAGTAGTGCGCGACAGAGAGTGAACACTGAAGCTTTCTTT. Protein: CASSARQRVNTEAFF.

The rearrangement uses TRBV12-5 and TRBJ1-1; 8 positions match TRBD1. CDR1 and CDR2 from the germline V gene are LGHNT and FRNRAP. V lost 5 bases and J lost 4; bases outside the gene matches: 3. The CDR3 spans 13 residues. The CDR3 bases are TGTGCTAGTGGTGCAGGGGGCTTCACTGAAGCTTTCTTT. This gives the protein CASGAGGFTEAFF.

The V gene is TRBV30, the J gene TRBJ2-3; maybe TRBD2 (5 bases). V was pared by 2 bases and J by 0 bases, with 9 bases between. This CDR3 is 14 amino acids long. The V gene's germline CDR1 is GTSNPN and CDR2 SVGIG (reference sequence). In DNA, the CDR3 is TGTGCCTGGAGTAAGGAGCGGAGCACAGATACGCAGTATTTT. It specifies CAWSKERSTDTQYF.

For this clone: An end of the junction differs from the germline gene, which may be a read error. V gene TRBV24-1 combines with J gene TRBJ2-7, with TRBD1 matching over 7 bases. CDR3 size: 13 residues. Germline CDR1 reads KGHDR; CDR2 reads SFDVKD. CDR3 bases: TGTGCCACCAGTGAGATCCCTTGGGACAGATTGCACTTC. Translation gives CATSEIPWDRLHF.

The rearrangement uses TRBV7-9 and TRBJ2-1; TRBD1 agrees at 9 bases. Germline CDR1 reads SEHNR; CDR2 reads FQNEAQ (reference sequence). V was clipped by 7 bases and J by 10 bases; unmatched bases: 11. The CDR3 sequence is 14 residues long. The CDR3 region is CASTTLRQGGEQFF. For the CDR3, the DNA is TGTGCCAGCACGACGCTGAGACAGGGGGGAGAGCAGTTCTTC.

The chain couples TRBV18 to TRBJ2-6; TRBD1 might be the D (5 bases). The V end lost 3 bases, the J end lost 0 bases, and 18 bases lay between the germline ends. The length of the CDR3 is 19 residues. Germline loops: CDR1 KGHSH, CDR2 LQKENI. The CDR3, as DNA: TGTGCCAGCTCACCGTCTTCGCCAGGGCTTAACTCTGGGGCCAACGTCCTGACTTTC. Translating it yields CASSPSSPGLNSGANVLTF.

The chain is built from TRBV6-5 and TRBJ2-7; no definite D call. This CDR3 has 13 amino acids. CDR1 is MNHEY and CDR2 is SVGAGI in the germline V gene. Trimming took 0 bases from V and 2 from J, leaving 5 bases between them. The CDR3 loop is CASSYSRAYEQYF. The DNA for the CDR3 is TGTGCCAGCAGTTACTCCCGGGCCTACGAGCAGTACTTC.

The chain has TRBV5-1 and TRBJ2-3; D may be TRBD1 (6 bases). CDR1 is SGHRS and CDR2 is YFSETQ in the germline V gene. The CDR3 sequence is 14 residues long. Trimming shortened V by 4 bases and J by 4 bases, and 13 bases separated the two germline ends. For the CDR3, the DNA is TGCGCCAGCAGCGAGCAGGGGAGCCCAGATACGCAGTATTTT. Encoded protein: CASSEQGSPDTQYF. Together with reference TRBV5-1 and TRBJ2-3, the CDR3 gives the full variable domain: KAGVTQTPRYLIKTRGQQVTLSCSPISGHRSVSWYQQTPGQGLQFLFEYFSETQRNKGNFPGRFSGRQFSNSRSEMNVSTLELGDSALYLCASSEQGSPDTQYFGPGTRLTVL.

This rearrangement joins TRBV2 to TRBJ2-7, with D possibly TRBD2 on 5 matching bases. The CDR3 runs to 11 residues. Trimming took off 4 bases at V and 7 bases at J, with 8 bases between the two ends. Germline loops: CDR1 SNHLY, CDR2 FYNNEI. This CDR3 reads CASSAGYEQYF. For the CDR3, the DNA is TGTGCCAGCAGTGCGGGGTATGAGCAGTACTTC.